The source of this T cell receptor (beta chain) is a study of read filtering for tumor transcriptome and immune sequencing. Background on the study: Fewer than 10 patients were R-ISS I, some 16 were R-ISS II, roughly 7 were R-ISS III.

The CDR3 consists of 14 residues. Germline values: CDR1 SGHAT, CDR2 FQNNGV. Remarks on this clonotype: Antigen: not known. One end of the junction fails to match germline, which may point to a read error.

Study results and limitations: Single-read clonotypes: 80% to 90% of IR-seq clonotypes (around 3.5% of reads), 74.6% of RNA-seq clonotypes (around 48% of reads). The sorted CD138-negative fraction was a mixed bone marrow immune population, not purified T cells.

This library used around 0.4 ug RNA and molecular barcoded adaptors spanning alpha/delta and beta/gamma chains. TCRdb reprocessed the reads with MiXCR, giving one entry per CDR3 protein. This sample carries 50,000 to 65,000 distinct CDR3 sequences, around 19% of them seen once, and the ten largest clones take about a tenth. Material: a population of CD138-negative cells sorted from bone marrow. The V and J genes are TRBV11-2 and TRBJ2-7, with a possible D match to TRBD1 (6 bases). The clonotype was recovered from a donor aged 40 or over with multiple myeloma. The CDR3 loop is CASSTDRLTYEQYF. CDR3 nucleotides: TGTGCCAGCAGCACGGACAGACTCACCTATGAGCAGTACTTC.